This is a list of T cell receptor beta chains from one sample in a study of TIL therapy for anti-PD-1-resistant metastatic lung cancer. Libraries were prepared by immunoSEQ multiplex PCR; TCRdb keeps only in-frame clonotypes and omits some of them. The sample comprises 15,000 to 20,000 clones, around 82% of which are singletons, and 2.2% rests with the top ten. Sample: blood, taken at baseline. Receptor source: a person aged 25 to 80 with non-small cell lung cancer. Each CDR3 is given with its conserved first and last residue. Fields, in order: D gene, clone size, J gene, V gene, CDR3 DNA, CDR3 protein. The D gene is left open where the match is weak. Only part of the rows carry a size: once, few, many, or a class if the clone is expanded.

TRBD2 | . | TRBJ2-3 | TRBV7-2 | TGTGCCAGCAGCTTAGGCGGGAGGGCCAAAGATACGCAGTATTTT | CASSLGGRAKDTQYF
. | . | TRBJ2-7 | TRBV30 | TGTGCCTGGAGTGTAGGGTCCTCGTTGTTTGAGCAGTACTTC | CAWSVGSSLFEQYF
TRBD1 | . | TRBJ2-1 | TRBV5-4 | TGTGCCAGCAGCATGATGACAGGGACGTCCTACAATGAGCAGTTCTTC | CASSMMTGTSYNEQFF
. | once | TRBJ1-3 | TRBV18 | TGTGCCAGCTCACCCTCGACGTATTTAGGAGGAAACACCATATATTTT | CASSPSTYLGGNTIYF
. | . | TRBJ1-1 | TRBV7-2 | TGTGCCAGCAACGTAGACGGGGCAACTGAAGCTTTCTTT | CASNVDGATEAFF
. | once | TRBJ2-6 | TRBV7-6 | TGTGCCAGCAGCAAAGGACTGAGGATAAGCTCTGGGGCCAACGTCCTGACTTTC | CASSKGLRISSGANVLTF
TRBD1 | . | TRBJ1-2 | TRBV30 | TGTGCCTGGAGTGTTCCCACATCCGGGACAGTTTTCGGCTACACCTTC | CAWSVPTSGTVFGYTF
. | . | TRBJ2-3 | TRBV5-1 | TGCGCCAGCAGCTATGGACTTTTCGACACAGATACGCAGTATTTT | CASSYGLFDTDTQYF
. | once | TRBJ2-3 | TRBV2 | TGTGCCAGCACTACCGACAGGTCTAGCACAGATACGCAGTATTTT | CASTTDRSSTDTQYF
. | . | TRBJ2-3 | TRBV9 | TGTGCCAGCAGCACACCCGTATCCCCGCTACTAGTTCGATACGGAGATACGCAGTATTTT | CASSTPVSPLLVRYGDTQYF